The TCR beta chain described here comes from a study of blood T cells in healthy people across ages. Next came a second PCR, run for about 7 to 11 cycles, which used a sample-barcoded 5' primer along with a J-beta primer mix. One entry per CDR3 protein, called by TCRdb with MiXCR from the 5' RACE reads. Of fewer than 2,000,000 distinct CDR3 sequences in the sample, 35% to 50% were seen once. With V trimmed by 8 bases and J by 8 bases, 14 bases remained unmatched. CDR3 length: 15 amino acids. Germline CDR1 is DFQATT and CDR2 is SNEGSKA (reference sequence). The sequence derives from a human donor in good health. The sequenced sample consisted of blood. The chain combines TRBV20-1 with TRBJ1-6; 8 bases agree with TRBD1. The CDR3 sequence: CSPQGAGKYDSPLHF. CDR3 sequence (DNA): TGCAGTCCCCAGGGGGCAGGAAAGTATGATTCACCCCTCCACTTT.